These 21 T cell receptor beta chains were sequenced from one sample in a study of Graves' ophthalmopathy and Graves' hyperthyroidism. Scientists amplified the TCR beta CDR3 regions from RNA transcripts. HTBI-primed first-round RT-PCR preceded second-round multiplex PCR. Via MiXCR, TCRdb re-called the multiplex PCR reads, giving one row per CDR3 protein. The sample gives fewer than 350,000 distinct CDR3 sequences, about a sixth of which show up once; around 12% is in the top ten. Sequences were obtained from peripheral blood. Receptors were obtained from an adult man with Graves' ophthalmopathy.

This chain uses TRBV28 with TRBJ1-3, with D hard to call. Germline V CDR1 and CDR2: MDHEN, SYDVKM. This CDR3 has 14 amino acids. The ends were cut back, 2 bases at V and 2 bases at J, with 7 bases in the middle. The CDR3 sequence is CASSLPGTGNTIYF. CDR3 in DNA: TGTGCCAGCAGTTTACCTGGGACTGGAAACACCATATATTTT.

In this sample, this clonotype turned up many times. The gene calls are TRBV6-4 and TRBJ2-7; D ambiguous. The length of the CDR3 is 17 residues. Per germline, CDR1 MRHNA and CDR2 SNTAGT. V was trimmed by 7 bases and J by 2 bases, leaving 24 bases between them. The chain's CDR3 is CASKMTESWPSPYEQYF. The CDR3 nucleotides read TGTGCCAGCAAAATGACCGAATCCTGGCCTAGTCCCTACGAGCAGTACTTC.

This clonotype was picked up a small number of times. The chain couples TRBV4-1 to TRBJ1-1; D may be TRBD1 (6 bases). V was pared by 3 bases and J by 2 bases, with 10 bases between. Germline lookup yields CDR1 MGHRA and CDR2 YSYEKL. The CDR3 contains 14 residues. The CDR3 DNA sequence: TGCGCCAGCAGCCAGGAGGGGGTAAACACTGAAGCTTTCTTT. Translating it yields CASSQEGVNTEAFF.

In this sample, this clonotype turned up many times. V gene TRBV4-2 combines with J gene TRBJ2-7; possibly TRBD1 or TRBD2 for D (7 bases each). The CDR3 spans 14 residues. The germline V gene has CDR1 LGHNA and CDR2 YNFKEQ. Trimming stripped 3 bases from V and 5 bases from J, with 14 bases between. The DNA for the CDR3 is TGTGCCAGCAGCCATCCGACAGGGAGGGACGAGCAGTACTTC. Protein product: CASSHPTGRDEQYF.

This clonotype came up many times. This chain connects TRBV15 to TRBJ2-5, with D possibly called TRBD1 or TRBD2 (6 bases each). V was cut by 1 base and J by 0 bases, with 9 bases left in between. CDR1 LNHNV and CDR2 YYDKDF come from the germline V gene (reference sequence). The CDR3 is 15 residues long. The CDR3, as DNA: TGTGCCACCAGCAGAGTAAGGGGGGACCAAGAGACCCAGTACTTC. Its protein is CATSRVRGDQETQYF.

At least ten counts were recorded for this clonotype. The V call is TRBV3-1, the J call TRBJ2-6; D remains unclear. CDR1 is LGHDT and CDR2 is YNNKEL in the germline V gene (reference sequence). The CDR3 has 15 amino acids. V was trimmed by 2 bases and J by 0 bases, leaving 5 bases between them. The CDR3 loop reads CASSQSNSGANVLTF. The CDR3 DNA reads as TGTGCCAGCAGCCAATCAAACTCTGGGGCCAACGTCCTGACTTTC.

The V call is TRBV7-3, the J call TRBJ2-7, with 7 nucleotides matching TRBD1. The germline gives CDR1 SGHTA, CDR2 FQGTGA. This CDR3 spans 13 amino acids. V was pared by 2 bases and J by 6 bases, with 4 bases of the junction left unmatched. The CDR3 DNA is TGTGCCAGCAGCTTAGAGGGACAGCTCGAGCAGTACTTC. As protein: CASSLEGQLEQYF.

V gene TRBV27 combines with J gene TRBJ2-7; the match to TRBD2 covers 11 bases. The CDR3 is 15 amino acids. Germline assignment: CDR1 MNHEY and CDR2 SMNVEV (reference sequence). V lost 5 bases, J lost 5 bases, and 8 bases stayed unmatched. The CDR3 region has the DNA TGTGCCAGCAGTCCAACCGGGACTAGCGGCGACGAGCAGTACTTC. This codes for CASSPTGTSGDEQYF.

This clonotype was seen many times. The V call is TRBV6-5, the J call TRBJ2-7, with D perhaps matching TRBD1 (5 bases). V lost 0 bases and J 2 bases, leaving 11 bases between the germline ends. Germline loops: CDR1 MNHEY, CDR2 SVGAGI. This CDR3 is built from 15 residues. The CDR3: CASSYSWTRAYEQYF. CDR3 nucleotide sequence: TGTGCCAGCAGTTACTCGTGGACAAGGGCCTACGAGCAGTACTTC.

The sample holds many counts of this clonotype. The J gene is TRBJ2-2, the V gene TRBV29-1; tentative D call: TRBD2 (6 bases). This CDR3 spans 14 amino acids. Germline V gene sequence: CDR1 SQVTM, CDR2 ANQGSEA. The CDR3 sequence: CTAGQGANTGELFF. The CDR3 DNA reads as TGCACCGCGGGGCAGGGAGCGAACACCGGGGAGCTGTTTTTT.

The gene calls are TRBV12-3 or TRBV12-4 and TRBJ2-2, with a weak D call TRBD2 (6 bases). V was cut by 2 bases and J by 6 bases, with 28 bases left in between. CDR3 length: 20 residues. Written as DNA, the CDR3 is TGTGCCAGCAGTTTAACCCCCGGGTGGGTAGCGGCGGCCGAGGCCGGGGAGCTGTTTTTT. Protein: CASSLTPGWVAAAEAGELFF.

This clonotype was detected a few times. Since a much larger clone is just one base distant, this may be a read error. The CDR3 reads CATGGTRGRPAQYF. The DNA for the CDR3 is TGTGCCACCGGGGGGACTAGGGGCCGCCCGGCCCAGTACTTC. The chain has TRBV2 and TRBJ2-5, with 8 bases lining up with TRBD2. J gave up 9 bases and V 10 bases, and 16 bases lay outside the gene matches. Germline V gene data show CDR1 as SNHLY and CDR2 as FYNNEI. The CDR3 has 14 residues. The variable domain in full, with the rest retrieved from reference TRBV2 and TRBJ2-5, is EPEVTQTPSHQVTQMGQEVILRCVPISNHLYFYWYRQILGQKVEFLVSFYNNEISEKSEIFDDQFSVERPDGSNFTLKIRSTKLEDSAMYFCATGGTRGRPAQYFGPGTRLLVL.

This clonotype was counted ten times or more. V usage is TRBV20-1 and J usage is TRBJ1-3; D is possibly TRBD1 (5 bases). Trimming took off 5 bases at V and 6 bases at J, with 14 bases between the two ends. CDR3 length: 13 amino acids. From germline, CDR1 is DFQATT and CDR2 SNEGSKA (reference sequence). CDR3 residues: CSARDYAKNTIYF. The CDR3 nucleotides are TGCAGTGCTCGGGACTACGCAAAAAACACCATATATTTT.

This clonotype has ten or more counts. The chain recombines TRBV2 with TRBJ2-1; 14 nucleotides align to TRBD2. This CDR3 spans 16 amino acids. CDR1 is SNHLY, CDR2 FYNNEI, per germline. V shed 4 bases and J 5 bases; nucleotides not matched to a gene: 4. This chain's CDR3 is CASSGGTSGGHNEQFF. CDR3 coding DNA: TGTGCCAGCAGTGGGGGGACTAGCGGGGGCCACAATGAGCAGTTCTTC.

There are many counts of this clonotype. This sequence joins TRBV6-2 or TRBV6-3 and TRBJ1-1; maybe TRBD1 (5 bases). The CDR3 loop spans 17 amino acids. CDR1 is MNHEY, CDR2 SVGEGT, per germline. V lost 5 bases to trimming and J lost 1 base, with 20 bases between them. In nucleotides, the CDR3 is TGTGCCAGCAGTAATCTAAATTTTCGGGACCGGAACACTGAAGCTTTCTTT. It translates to CASSNLNFRDRNTEAFF.

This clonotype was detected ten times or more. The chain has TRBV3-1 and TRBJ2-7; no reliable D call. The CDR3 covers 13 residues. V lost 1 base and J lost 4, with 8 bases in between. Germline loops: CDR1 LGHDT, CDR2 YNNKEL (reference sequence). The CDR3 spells CASSQGASYEQYF. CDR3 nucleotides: TGTGCCAGCAGCCAAGGGGCGTCGTACGAGCAGTACTTC.

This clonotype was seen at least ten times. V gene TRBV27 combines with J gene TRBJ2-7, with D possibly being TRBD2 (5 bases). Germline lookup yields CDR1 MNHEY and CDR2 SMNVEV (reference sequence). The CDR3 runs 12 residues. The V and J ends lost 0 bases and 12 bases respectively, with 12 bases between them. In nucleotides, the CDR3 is TGTGCCAGCAGTTTATCGAAAGGGAGTCTGTACTTC. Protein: CASSLSKGSLYF.

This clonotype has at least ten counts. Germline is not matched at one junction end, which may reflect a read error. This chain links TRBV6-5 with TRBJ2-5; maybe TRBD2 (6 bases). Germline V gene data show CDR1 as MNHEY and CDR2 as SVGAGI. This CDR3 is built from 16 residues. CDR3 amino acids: CASGYSGLIAVGTQYF. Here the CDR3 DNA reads TGTGCCAGCGGTTACTCGGGACTCATCGCCGTAGGGACCCAGTACTTC.

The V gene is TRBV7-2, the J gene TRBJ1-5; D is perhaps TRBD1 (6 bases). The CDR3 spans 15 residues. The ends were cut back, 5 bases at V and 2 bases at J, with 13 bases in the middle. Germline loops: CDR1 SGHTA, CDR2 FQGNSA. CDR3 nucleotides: TGTGCCAGCAGCACACAGGGTGTTGGCAATCAGCCCCAGCATTTT. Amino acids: CASSTQGVGNQPQHF. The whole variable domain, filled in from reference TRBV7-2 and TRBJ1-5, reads GAGVSQSPSNKVTEKGKDVELRCDPISGHTALYWYRQSLGQGLEFLIYFQGNSAPDKSGLPSDRFSAERTGGSVSTLTIQRTQQEDSAVYLCASSTQGVGNQPQHFGDGTRLSIL.

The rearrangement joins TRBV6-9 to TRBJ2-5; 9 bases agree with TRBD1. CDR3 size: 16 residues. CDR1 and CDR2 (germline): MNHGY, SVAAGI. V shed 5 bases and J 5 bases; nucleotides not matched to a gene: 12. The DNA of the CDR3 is TGTGCCAGCAGTCTAGACGGGACAGGGACGGGGGAGACCCAGTACTTC. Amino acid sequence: CASSLDGTGTGETQYF.

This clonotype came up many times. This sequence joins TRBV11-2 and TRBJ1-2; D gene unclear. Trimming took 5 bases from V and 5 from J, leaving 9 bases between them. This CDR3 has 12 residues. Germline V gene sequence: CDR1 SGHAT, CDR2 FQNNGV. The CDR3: CASSHGSYGYTF. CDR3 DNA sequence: TGTGCCAGCAGCCACGGGAGTTATGGCTACACCTTC.